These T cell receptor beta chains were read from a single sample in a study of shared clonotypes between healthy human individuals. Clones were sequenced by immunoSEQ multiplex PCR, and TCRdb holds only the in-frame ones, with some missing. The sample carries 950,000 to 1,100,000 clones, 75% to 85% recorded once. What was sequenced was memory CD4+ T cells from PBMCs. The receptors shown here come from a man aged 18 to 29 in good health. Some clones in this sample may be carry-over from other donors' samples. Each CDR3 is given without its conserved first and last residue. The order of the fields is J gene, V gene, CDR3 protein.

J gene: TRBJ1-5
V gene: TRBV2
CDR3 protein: ASSLDRGGNQPQH

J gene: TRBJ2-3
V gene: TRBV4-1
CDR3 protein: ASSQPGRGTDTQY

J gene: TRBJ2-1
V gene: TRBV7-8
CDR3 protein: ASSLMSGFDNEQF

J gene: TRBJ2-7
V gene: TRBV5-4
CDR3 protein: ASSPSGSYEQY

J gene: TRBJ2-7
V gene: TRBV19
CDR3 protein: ASSIDYGGTYEQY

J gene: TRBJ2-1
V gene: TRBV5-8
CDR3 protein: ASSLWVGPYNEQF

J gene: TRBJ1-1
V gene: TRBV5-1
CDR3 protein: ASSLQGGTEAF

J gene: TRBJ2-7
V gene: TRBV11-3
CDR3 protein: ASSLGAGDTDEQY

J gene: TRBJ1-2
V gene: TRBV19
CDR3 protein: ASSRLDRGDGYT

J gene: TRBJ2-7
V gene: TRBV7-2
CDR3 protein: ASSLVGRVAGVNEQY

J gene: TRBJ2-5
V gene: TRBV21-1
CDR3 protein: ASSKGQEETQY

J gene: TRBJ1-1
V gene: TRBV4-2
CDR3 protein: ASSQDRRGLAEAF

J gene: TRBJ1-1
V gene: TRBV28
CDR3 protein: ASSRPQGDTEAF

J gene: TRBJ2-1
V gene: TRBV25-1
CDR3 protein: ASSVALYPGEQF

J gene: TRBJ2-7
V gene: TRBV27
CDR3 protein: ASSLRASGRAEYEQY

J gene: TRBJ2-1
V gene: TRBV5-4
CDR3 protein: ASSSGTSGRLSYNEQF

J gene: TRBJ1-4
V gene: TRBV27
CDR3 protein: ASRPLSFRDYEKLF

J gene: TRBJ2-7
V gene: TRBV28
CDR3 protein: ASSIDRARSYEQY

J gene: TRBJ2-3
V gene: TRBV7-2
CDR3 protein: ASSLVGWGDTQY

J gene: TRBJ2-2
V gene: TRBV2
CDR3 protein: ASSPERAGELF

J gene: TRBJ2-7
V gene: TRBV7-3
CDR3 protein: ASSSSLLAGVCYEQY

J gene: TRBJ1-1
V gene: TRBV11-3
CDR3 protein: ASSSGPSEAF

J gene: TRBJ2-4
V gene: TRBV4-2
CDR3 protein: ASSQRGEGAIQY

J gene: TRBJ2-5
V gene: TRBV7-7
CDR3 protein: ASSLEREAPQY

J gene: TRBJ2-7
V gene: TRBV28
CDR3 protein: ASSLSPGRAYEQY

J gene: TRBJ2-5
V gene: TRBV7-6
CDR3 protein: ASSLVGTGAQETQY

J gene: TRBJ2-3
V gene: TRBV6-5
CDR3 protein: ASSRRQGGADTQY

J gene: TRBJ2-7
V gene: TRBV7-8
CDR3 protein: ASSLGTSGRGPYEQY

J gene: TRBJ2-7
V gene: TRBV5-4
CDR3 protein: ASSLSPTSGASYEQY

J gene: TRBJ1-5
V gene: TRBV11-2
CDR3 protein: ASSLVGGRGNQPQH

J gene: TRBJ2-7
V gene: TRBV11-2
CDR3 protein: ASSLGGAFEQY

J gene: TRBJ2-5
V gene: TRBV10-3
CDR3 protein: AISDPGLGRIQY

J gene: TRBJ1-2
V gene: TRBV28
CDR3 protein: ASGAGGYDGYT

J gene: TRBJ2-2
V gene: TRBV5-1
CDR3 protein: ASKWDLSGTRLF

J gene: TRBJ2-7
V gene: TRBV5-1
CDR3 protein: ASSLVGGLTYEQY

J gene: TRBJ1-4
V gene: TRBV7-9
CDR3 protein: ASSQRQGGEKLF

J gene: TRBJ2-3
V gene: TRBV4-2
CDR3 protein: ASSQQWGAETSTDTQY

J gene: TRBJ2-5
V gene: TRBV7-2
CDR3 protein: ASSRDRQETQY

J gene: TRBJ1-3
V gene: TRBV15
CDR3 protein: ATSREIPFGNTIY

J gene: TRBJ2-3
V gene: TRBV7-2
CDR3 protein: ASSPLRDRGTDTQY

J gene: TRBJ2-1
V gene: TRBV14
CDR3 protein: ASSQDMRYNEQF

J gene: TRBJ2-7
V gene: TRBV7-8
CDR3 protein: ASSSAEMVYGQY

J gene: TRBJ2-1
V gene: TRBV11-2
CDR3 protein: ASSFDGAGLEQF

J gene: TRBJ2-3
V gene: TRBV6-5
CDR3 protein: ASAGTLRSTDTQY

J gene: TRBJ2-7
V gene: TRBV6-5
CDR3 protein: ASSNNYEQY

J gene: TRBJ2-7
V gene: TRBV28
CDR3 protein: ASSGGQGKVQY

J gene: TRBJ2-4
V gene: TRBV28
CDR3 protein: ASSSSILAKNIQY

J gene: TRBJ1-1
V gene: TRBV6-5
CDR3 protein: ASRSRSENTEAF

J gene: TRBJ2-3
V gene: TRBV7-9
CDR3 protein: ASSFSLAEYTDTQY

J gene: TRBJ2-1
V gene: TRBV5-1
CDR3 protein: ASSFQRDPNEQF

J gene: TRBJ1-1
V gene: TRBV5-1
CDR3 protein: ASREGIGGMNTEAF

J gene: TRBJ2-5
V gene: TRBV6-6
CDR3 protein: ASSYSGLQETQY

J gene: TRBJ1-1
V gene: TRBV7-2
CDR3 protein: ASSGGGAEAF

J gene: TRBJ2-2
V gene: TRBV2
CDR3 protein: ASTPFGSLTGELF

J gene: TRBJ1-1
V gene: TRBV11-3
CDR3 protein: ASSRGRNTEAF

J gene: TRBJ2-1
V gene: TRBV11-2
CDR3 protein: ASSPLREGIEQF

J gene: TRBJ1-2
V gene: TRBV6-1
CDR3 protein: ASSEARSQGAYGYT